This TCR beta chain was documented in a study of blood T cell repertoires in COVID-19. Whole-study context: Spain, Italy and the United States supplied samples that represented acute and convalescent COVID-19. PBMCs, B-cell-depleted T cells, or T cells were the source of the cDNA or gDNA that made up the material.

Authors' methods: Nucleated cell number was recorded as an estimate derived from reference gene primer amplification. The method was immunoSEQ multiplex PCR; TCRdb's version includes in-frame clones alone and lacks a portion of them. V, J and clone size were drawn from that table, and D and trimming were deduced from the DNA. The data contain roughly 200,000 clones, about 88% of them seen just once; the ten biggest clones take up 5.5% to 7%. With 6 bases removed from V and 0 bases from J, the gap between germline ends came to 14 bases. From germline, CDR1 is ENHRY and CDR2 SYGVKD. The CDR3 runs to 15 residues.

The TCR comes from a woman between 40 and 55 years old who had recovered from COVID-19. This rearrangement joins TRBV10-3 to TRBJ1-2; TRBD1 is a possible D gene (5 bases). The specimen sequenced was peripheral blood. CDR3 coding DNA: TGTGCCATCAGGGGCGGGACGTCCGCTAACTATGGCTACACCTTC. It translates to CAIRGGTSANYGYTF.